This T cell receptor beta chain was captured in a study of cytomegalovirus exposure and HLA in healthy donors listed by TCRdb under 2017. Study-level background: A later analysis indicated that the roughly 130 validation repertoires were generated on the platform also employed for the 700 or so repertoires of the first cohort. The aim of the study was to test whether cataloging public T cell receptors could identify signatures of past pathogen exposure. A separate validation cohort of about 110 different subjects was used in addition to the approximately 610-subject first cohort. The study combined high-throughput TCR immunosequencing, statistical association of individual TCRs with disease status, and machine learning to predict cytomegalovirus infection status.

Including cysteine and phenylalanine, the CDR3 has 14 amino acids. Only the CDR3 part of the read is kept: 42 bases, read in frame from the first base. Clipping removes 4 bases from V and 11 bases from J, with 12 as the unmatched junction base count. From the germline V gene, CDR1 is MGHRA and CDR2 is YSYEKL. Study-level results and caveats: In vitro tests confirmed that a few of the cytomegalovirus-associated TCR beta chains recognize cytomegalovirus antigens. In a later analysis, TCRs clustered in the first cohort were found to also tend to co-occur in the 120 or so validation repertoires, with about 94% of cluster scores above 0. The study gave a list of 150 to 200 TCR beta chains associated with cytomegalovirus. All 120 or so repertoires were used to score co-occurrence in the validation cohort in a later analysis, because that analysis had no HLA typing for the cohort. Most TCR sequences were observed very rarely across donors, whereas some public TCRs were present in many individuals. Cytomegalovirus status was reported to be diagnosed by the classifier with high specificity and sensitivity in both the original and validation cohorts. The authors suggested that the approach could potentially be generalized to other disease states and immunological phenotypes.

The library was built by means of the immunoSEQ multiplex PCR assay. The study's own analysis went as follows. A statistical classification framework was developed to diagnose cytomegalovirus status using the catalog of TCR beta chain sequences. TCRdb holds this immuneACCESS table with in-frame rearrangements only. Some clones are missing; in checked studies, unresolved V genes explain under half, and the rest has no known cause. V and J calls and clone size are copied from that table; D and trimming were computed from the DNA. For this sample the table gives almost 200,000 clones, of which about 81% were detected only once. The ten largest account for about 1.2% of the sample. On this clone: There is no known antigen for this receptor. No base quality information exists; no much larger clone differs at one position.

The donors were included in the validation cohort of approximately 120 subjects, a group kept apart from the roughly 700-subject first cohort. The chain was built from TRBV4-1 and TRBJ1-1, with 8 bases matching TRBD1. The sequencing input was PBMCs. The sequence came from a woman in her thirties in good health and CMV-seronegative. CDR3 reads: CASSPQGAGGNAFF. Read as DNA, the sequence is TGCGCCAGCAGCCCTCAGGGGGCAGGGGGGAACGCTTTCTTT.